This T cell receptor beta chain was recorded in a study of cytomegalovirus exposure and HLA in healthy donors. Findings and caveats of the study: The study listed 150 to 200 cytomegalovirus-associated TCR beta chains. A reported reduction in N-insertions relative to the approximately 600-donor mean was seen in an Asian-associated ancestry cluster in a later analysis. TRBV6-2, TRBV6-3 and other indistinguishable V segments were excluded.

The CDR3 sequence is 12 residues long. In germline, CDR1 is SEHNR, CDR2 FQNEAQ (reference sequence). The germline V and J ends were trimmed by 5 bases and 5 bases, with 6 bases remaining between them. Notes on this clone: Its specificity is not known.

The PCR ran on 60 Vbeta and 13 Jbeta primers. The method was immunoSEQ multiplex PCR; TCRdb's version includes in-frame clones alone and lacks a portion of them. The sample shows around 200,000 clones, just over 75% of them seen only once. The sequenced material came from PBMCs. The chain recombines TRBV7-9 with TRBJ1-4, with unresolved D. This TCR came from a woman aged 25 to 39 in good health and CMV-seropositive. This CDR3 is CASSPRNEKLFF. The CDR3 DNA reads as TGTGCCAGCAGCCCGCGAAATGAAAAACTGTTTTTT.